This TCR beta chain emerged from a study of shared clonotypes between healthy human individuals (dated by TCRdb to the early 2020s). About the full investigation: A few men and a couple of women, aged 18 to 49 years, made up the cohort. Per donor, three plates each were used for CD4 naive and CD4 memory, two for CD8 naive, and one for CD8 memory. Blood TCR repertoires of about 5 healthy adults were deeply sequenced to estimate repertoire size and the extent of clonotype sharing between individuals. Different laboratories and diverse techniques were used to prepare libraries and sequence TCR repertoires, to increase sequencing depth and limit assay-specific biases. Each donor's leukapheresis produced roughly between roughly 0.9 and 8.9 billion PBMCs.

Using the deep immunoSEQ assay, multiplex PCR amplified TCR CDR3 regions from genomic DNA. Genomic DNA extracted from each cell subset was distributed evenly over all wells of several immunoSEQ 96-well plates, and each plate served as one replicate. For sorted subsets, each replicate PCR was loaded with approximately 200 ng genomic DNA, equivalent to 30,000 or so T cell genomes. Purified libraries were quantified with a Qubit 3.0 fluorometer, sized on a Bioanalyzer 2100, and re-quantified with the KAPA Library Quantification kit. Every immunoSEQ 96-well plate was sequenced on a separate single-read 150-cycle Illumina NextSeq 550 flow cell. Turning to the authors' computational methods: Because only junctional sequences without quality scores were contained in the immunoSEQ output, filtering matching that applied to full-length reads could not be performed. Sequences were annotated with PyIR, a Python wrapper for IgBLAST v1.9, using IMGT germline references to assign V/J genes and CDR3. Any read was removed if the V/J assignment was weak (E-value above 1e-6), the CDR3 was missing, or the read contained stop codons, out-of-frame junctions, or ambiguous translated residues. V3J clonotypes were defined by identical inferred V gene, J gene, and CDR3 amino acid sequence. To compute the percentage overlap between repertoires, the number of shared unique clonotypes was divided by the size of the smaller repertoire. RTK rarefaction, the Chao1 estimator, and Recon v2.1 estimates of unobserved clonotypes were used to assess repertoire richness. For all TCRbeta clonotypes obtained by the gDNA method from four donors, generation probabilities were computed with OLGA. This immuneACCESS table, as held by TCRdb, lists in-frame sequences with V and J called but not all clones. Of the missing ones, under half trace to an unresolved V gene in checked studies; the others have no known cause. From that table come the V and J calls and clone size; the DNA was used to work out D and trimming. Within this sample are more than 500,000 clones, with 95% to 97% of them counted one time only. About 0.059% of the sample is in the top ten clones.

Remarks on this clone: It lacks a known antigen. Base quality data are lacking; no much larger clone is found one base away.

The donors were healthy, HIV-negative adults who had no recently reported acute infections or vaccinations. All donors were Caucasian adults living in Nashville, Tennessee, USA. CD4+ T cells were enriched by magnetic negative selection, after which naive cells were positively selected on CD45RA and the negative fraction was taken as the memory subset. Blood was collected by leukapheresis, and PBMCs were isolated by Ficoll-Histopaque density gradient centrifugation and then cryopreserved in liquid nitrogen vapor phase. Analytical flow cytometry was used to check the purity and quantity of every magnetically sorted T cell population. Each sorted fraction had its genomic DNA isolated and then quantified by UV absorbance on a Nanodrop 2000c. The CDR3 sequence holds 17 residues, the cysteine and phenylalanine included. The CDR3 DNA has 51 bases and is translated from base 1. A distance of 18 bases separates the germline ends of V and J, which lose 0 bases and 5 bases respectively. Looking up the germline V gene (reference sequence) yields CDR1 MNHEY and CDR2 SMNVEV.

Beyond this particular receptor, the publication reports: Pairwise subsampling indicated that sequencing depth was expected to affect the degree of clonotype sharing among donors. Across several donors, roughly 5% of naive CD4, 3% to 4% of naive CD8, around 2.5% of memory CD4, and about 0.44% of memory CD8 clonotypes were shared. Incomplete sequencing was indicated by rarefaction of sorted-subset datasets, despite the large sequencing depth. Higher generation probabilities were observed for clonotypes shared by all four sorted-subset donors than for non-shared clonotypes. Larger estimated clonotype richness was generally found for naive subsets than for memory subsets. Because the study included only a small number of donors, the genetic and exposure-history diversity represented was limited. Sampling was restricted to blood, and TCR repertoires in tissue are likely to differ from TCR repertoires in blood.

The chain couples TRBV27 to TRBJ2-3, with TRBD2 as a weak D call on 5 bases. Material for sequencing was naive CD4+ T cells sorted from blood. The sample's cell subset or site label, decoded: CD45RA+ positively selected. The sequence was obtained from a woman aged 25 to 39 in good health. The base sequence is TGTGCCAGCAGTTTATCGAGGCCGGCCCGAGGAGGAGATACGCAGTATTTT. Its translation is CASSLSRPARGGDTQYF.